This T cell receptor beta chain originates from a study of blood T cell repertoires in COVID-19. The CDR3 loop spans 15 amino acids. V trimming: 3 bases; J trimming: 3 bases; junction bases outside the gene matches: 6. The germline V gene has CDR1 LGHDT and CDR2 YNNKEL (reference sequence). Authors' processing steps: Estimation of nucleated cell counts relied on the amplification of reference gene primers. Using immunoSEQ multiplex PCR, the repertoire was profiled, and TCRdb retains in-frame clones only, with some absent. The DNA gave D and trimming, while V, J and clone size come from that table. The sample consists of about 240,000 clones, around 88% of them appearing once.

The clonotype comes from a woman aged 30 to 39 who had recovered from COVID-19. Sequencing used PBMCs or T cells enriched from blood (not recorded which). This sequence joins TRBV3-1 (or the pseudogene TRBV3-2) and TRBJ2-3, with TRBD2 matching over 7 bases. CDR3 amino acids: CASSQDRRETDTQYF. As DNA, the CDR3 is TGTGCCAGCAGCCAGGATCGGCGGGAGACAGATACGCAGTATTTT.